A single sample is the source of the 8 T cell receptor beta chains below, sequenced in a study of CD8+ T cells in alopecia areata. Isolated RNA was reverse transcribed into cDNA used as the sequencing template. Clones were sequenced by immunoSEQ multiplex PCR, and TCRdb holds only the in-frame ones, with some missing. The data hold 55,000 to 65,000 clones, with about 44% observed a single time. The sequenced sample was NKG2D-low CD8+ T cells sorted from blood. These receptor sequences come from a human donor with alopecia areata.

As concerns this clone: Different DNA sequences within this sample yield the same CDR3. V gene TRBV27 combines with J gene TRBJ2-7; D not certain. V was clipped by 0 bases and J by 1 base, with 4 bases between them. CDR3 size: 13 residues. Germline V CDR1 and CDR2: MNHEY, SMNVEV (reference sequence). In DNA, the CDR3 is TGTGCCAGCAGTTTATCGAGGTCCTACGAGCAGTACTTC. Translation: CASSLSRSYEQYF.

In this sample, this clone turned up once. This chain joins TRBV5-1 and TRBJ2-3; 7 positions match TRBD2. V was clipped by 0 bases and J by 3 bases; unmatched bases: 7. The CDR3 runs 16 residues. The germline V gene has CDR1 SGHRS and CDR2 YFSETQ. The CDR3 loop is CASSLALAGGTDTQYF. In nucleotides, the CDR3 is TGCGCCAGCAGCTTGGCCTTAGCGGGCGGTACAGATACGCAGTATTTT.

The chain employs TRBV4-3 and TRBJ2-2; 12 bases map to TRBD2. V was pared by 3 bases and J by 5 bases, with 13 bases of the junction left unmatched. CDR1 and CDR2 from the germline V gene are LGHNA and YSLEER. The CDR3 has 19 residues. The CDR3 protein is CASSHRTSSGRAYTGELFF. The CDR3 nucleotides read TGCGCCAGCAGCCACCGAACGTCTAGCGGGAGGGCCTATACCGGGGAGCTGTTTTTT.

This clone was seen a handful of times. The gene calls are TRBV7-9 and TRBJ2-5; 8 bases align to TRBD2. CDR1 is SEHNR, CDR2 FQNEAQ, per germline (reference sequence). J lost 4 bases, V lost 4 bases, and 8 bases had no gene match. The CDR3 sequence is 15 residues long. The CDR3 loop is CASSSRAGAGETQYF. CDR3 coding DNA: TGTGCCAGCAGCTCGAGAGCGGGAGCAGGAGAGACCCAGTACTTC.

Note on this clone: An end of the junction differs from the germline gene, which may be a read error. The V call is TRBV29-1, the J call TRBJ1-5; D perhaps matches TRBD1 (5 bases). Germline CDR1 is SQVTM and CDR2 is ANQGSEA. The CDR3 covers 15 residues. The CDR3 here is CSVSGAGYSNQPRHF. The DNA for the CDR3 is TGCAGCGTTAGTGGGGCCGGTTATAGCAATCAGCCCCGGCATTTT. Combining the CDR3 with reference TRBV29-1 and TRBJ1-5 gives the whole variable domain SAVISQKPSRDICQRGTSLTIQCQVDSQVTMMFWYRQQPGQSLTLIATANQGSEATYESGFVIDKFPISRPNLTFSTLTVSNMSPEDSSIYLCSVSGAGYSNQPRHFGDGTRLSIL.

The CDR3 DNA sequence: TGTGCCAGCAGCTCCCTAAATGGAGGGGACAATGAGCAGTTCTTC. This codes for CASSSLNGGDNEQFF. The J gene is TRBJ2-1, the V gene TRBV7-3; TRBD2 might be the D (6 bases). Trimming removed 4 bases from V and 5 bases from J, with 15 bases in between. CDR1 and CDR2 from the germline V gene are SGHTA and FQGTGA. The CDR3 covers 15 residues.

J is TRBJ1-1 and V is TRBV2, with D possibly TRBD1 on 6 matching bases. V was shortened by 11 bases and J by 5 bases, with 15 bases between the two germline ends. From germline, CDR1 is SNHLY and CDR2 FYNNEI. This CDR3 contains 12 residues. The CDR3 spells CAVQTGSTEAFF. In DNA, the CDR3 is TGTGCCGTACAAACAGGGTCAACTGAAGCTTTCTTT.

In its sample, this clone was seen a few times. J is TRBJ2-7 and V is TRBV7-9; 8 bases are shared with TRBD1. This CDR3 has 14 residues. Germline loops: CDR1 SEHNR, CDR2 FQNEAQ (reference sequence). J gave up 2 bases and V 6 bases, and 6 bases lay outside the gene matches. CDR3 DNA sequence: TGTGCCAGCAGTCCTCCGGGACAGGCCTACGAGCAGTACTTC. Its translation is CASSPPGQAYEQYF.